Described below is a single TCR beta chain sequence and its context. As yet, its antigen is unknown. If patients had autoimmune disease history or systemic immunosuppression, they were excluded. The length of the CDR3 is 14 residues. Germline CDR1 is SGHRS and CDR2 is YFSETQ. V gave up 3 bases and J gave up 4 bases, with 13 bases separating them. These data belong to a study of OX40 agonist ivuxolimab in advanced cancers. At the level of the study: Ivuxolimab is an agonistic anti-OX40 (CD134) antibody, and patients were treated with it. Overall study findings and caveats: CD8+ T cells were the subset that, on average, had more expanded clones than CD4+.

Profiling relied on immunoSEQ multiplex PCR, and the TCRdb table lists in-frame clones only, not all of them. The table includes roughly 61,000 clones, around 88% detected once. This sequence originates from an adult with an advanced solid tumor such as melanoma, head and neck, liver or kidney cancer. The sample consisted of CD4+ or CD8+ T cells sorted from blood, taken in a trial of the OX40 agonist ivuxolimab. The chain links TRBV5-1 to TRBJ2-5; tentative D call: TRBD2 (5 bases). CDR3 sequence: CASSSEGRRETQYF. In nucleotides, the CDR3 is TGCGCCAGCAGCTCCGAGGGCCGACGAGAGACCCAGTACTTC. Complete variable domain (other parts from reference TRBV5-1 and TRBJ2-5): KAGVTQTPRYLIKTRGQQVTLSCSPISGHRSVSWYQQTPGQGLQFLFEYFSETQRNKGNFPGRFSGRQFSNSRSEMNVSTLELGDSALYLCASSSEGRRETQYFGPGTRLLVL.